This TCR beta chain was found in a study of shared clonotypes between healthy human individuals. The study, taken as a whole, reports: Sequencing depth was a factor that was expected to affect clonotype sharing among donors. Some naive CD4 clonotypes, around 5%, turned up in common across several donors.

V was clipped by 0 bases and J by 0 bases, with 10 bases between them. The CDR3 spans 17 residues. CDR1 and CDR2 from the germline V gene are SGDLS and YYNGEE. With regard to this clone: Its antigen is unidentified.

The assay used deep level. Repertoires were generated with immunoSEQ multiplex PCR, while TCRdb's copy carries only in-frame clones and drops some. The data hold some 1,400,000 clones, with around 97% observed a single time. The sequenced sample consisted of naive CD4+ T cells sorted from blood. Subset meaning: CD45RA+ positively selected. The rearrangement joins TRBV9 to TRBJ2-6; D is unclear. The receptor was isolated from a man aged 25 to 40 in good health. CDR3 sequence (DNA): TGTGCCAGCAGCGTAGGAGGCCAGAGCTCTGGGGCCAACGTCCTGACTTTC. The encoded protein is CASSVGGQSSGANVLTF.